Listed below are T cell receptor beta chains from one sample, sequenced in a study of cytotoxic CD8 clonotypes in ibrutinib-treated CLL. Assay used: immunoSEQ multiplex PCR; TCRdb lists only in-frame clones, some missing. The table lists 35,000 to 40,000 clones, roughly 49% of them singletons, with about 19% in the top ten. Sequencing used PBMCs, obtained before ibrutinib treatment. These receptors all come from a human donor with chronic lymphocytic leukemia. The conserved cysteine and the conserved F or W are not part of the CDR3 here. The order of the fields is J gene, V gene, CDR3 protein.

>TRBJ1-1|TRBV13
ASSPGQTAAF
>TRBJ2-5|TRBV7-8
ASSLAGRDRAGETQY
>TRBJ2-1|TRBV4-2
ASSQVSGGAVGEQF
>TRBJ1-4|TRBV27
ASRLYRDPNEKLF
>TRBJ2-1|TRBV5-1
ASTLQERVYYNEQF
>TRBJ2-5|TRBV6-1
ASSEREETQY
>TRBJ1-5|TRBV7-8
ASSLTGGVQPQH
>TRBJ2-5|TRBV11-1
ASSLRSFGAGQETQY
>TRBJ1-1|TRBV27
ASSFLGGDTEAF
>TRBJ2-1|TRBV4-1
ASSQEGQGGLAGNEQF
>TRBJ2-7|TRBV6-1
ASSEHRYEQY
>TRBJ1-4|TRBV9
ASSPRPFPYEKLF
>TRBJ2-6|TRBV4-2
ASSLAAANVLT
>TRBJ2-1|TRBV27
ASSSAEGLYNEQF
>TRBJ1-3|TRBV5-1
ASSLGQGEYTIY
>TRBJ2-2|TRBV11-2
ASSLALAANTGELF
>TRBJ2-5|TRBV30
AWKGQETQY
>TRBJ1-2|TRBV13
ASSPPGHSYGYT